A selection of T cell receptor beta chains follows, all from one sample in a study of cytotoxic CD8 clonotypes in ibrutinib-treated CLL. The data were produced by immunoSEQ multiplex PCR, yet TCRdb's version contains in-frame clones alone and is incomplete. Among approximately 140,000 clones, 70% to 85% were seen once, and the ten largest hold 28%. Sequences were derived from PBMCs, sampled after 12 months of ibrutinib treatment. These receptors all stem from a human donor with chronic lymphocytic leukemia. The CDR3 runs from the conserved cysteine through the conserved F or W. D genes are given only for firm matches. Clone size appears in some rows only: once, few, many, or a class for an expanded clone.

clone_size: NA
v_call: TRBV5-1
d_call: TRBD2
j_call: TRBJ2-2
cdr3_nt: TGCGCCAGCAGCCCAGGGATAGCGGGAGCCTCGAACACCGGGGAGCTGTTTTTT
cdr3_aa: CASSPGIAGASNTGELFF

clone_size: NA
v_call: TRBV7-9
d_call: NA
j_call: TRBJ1-1
cdr3_nt: TGTGCCAGCAGCTTAGCGACAAGGGCCGTAGCTGAAGCTTTCTTT
cdr3_aa: CASSLATRAVAEAFF

clone_size: NA
v_call: TRBV6-5
d_call: NA
j_call: TRBJ2-3
cdr3_nt: TGTGCCACGTCCCGGGGGATTAGCACAGATACGCAGTATTTT
cdr3_aa: CATSRGISTDTQYF

clone_size: few
v_call: TRBV7-3
d_call: TRBD1
j_call: TRBJ2-2
cdr3_nt: TGTGCCAGCAGCCCTAGCGGACAGGGGATATCCGGGGAGCTGTTTTTT
cdr3_aa: CASSPSGQGISGELFF

clone_size: NA
v_call: TRBV29-1
d_call: NA
j_call: TRBJ2-1
cdr3_nt: TGCAGCGTTGAAGGGATGGACGAGCAGTTCTTC
cdr3_aa: CSVEGMDEQFF

clone_size: NA
v_call: TRBV2
d_call: TRBD1
j_call: TRBJ2-7
cdr3_nt: TGTGCCAGCAGTGGGGGACAGCCTTCCTACGAGCAGTACTTC
cdr3_aa: CASSGGQPSYEQYF

clone_size: NA
v_call: TRBV5-6
d_call: NA
j_call: TRBJ1-2
cdr3_nt: TGTGCCAGCAGCTTGGGCCCGGGAGATGGCTACACCTTC
cdr3_aa: CASSLGPGDGYTF

clone_size: NA
v_call: TRBV19
d_call: TRBD1
j_call: TRBJ2-7
cdr3_nt: TGTGCCAGTAGTATAGTCCAGGGGGCGTACGAGCAGTACTTC
cdr3_aa: CASSIVQGAYEQYF

clone_size: NA
v_call: TRBV28
d_call: NA
j_call: TRBJ1-2
cdr3_nt: TGTGCCAGTTCCACCAACTATGGCTACACCTTC
cdr3_aa: CASSTNYGYTF

clone_size: NA
v_call: TRBV25-1
d_call: NA
j_call: TRBJ1-2
cdr3_nt: TGTGCCAGCTGTGGGGACCCTGGGGGTATATGCTATGGCTACACCTTC
cdr3_aa: CASCGDPGGICYGYTF

clone_size: NA
v_call: TRBV6-1
d_call: NA
j_call: TRBJ1-2
cdr3_nt: TGTTCCTGCCACTCGGGGGGTTATGGCTACACCTTC
cdr3_aa: CSCHSGGYGYTF

clone_size: NA
v_call: TRBV5-1
d_call: TRBD1
j_call: TRBJ1-2
cdr3_nt: TGCGCCAGCAGCCCTACGGGACAGGCAGGCGGCTACACCTTC
cdr3_aa: CASSPTGQAGGYTF

clone_size: many
v_call: TRBV5-6
d_call: TRBD1
j_call: TRBJ1-2
cdr3_nt: TGTGCCAGCAGGAAAGGGACAGTCAACTTGGGGTATGGCTACACCTTC
cdr3_aa: CASRKGTVNLGYGYTF

clone_size: NA
v_call: TRBV11-1
d_call: NA
j_call: TRBJ2-7
cdr3_nt: TGTGCCAGCAGCTTAGCCATTGACAGCACCTACGAGCAGTACTTC
cdr3_aa: CASSLAIDSTYEQYF

clone_size: NA
v_call: TRBV7-8
d_call: NA
j_call: TRBJ2-1
cdr3_nt: TGTGCCAGCAGCCCGCGTTCTGTGGGGGCAGGGCCCAACGAGGATGAGCAGTTCTTC
cdr3_aa: CASSPRSVGAGPNEDEQFF

clone_size: NA
v_call: TRBV6-5
d_call: TRBD1
j_call: TRBJ2-2
cdr3_nt: TGTGCCAGCAGTTGGGGACAGGGTTTCTTGACCGGGGAGCTGTTTTTT
cdr3_aa: CASSWGQGFLTGELFF

clone_size: many
v_call: TRBV11-3
d_call: NA
j_call: TRBJ2-2
cdr3_nt: TGTGCCAGCAGCTTGGGGAGGACCGGGGAGCTGTTTTTT
cdr3_aa: CASSLGRTGELFF

clone_size: NA
v_call: TRBV7-8
d_call: NA
j_call: TRBJ2-7
cdr3_nt: TGTGCCAGCAGCTCGGCGAGCTCCTACGAGCAGTACTTC
cdr3_aa: CASSSASSYEQYF

clone_size: NA
v_call: TRBV25-1
d_call: TRBD1
j_call: TRBJ1-3
cdr3_nt: TGTGCCAGCAGTGGACAGGGTGAGGACACCATATATTTT
cdr3_aa: CASSGQGEDTIYF

clone_size: few
v_call: TRBV9
d_call: NA
j_call: TRBJ1-1
cdr3_nt: TGTGCCAGCAGGTCAGGGGACGGAACTACTGAAGCTTTCTTT
cdr3_aa: CASRSGDGTTEAFF

clone_size: NA
v_call: TRBV30
d_call: NA
j_call: TRBJ1-1
cdr3_nt: TGTGCCTGGAGTACCCGAACAGGGAGGGTTATGAACACTGAAGCTTTCTTT
cdr3_aa: CAWSTRTGRVMNTEAFF

clone_size: NA
v_call: TRBV19
d_call: TRBD1
j_call: TRBJ1-1
cdr3_nt: TGTGCCAGAGGGACAGATTCGACTGAAGCTTTCTTT
cdr3_aa: CARGTDSTEAFF

clone_size: NA
v_call: TRBV18
d_call: TRBD2
j_call: TRBJ2-1
cdr3_nt: TGTGCCAGCTCACCTGTAGCGGGAGAGTCAAATGAGCAGTTCTTC
cdr3_aa: CASSPVAGESNEQFF

clone_size: NA
v_call: TRBV7-2
d_call: NA
j_call: TRBJ2-7
cdr3_nt: TGTGCCAGCAGCTCCAGGTCCGGGACCATCGGGTCCTACGAGCAGTACTTC
cdr3_aa: CASSSRSGTIGSYEQYF

clone_size: NA
v_call: TRBV7-9
d_call: NA
j_call: TRBJ2-3
cdr3_nt: TGTGCCAGCAGCTTTTCGGCAGTCGGCACAGATACGCAGTATTTT
cdr3_aa: CASSFSAVGTDTQYF

clone_size: NA
v_call: TRBV6-5
d_call: NA
j_call: TRBJ2-7
cdr3_nt: TGTGCCAGCAGTTACACCGCCTCCTACGAGCAGTACTTC
cdr3_aa: CASSYTASYEQYF

clone_size: NA
v_call: TRBV28
d_call: TRBD1
j_call: TRBJ1-5
cdr3_nt: TGTGCCAGCAGTCTCCCAGGGGGGAGCAATCAGCCCCAGCATTTT
cdr3_aa: CASSLPGGSNQPQHF

clone_size: NA
v_call: TRBV20-1
d_call: TRBD2
j_call: TRBJ2-1
cdr3_nt: TGCAGTGCTACCCGGGAGGATGAGCAGTTCTTC
cdr3_aa: CSATREDEQFF

clone_size: NA
v_call: TRBV29-1
d_call: TRBD1
j_call: TRBJ2-7
cdr3_nt: TGCAGCGTCAAGGGATCCGGGACAGGGACTGTCGAGCAGTACTTC
cdr3_aa: CSVKGSGTGTVEQYF